The subject of this entry is one T cell receptor beta chain. Germline-derived CDR1 and CDR2 are LNHDA and SQIVND (reference sequence). Trimming at V came to 1 base and at J to 7 bases, leaving 18 bases not matched to a gene. This CDR3 region has 18 residues. This record comes from a study of regulatory T cells in long-lasting Graves disease. Time point of the sample: newly diagnosed GD, antithyroid drugs for less than 3 months. PBMC-derived RNA was used for the TCR library. The guidelines of the American Thyroid Association were the basis for diagnosing Graves' disease. Assembly of TCR beta libraries relied on iRepertoire HTBI primers together with Arm-PCR of CDR3 regions. From the multiplex PCR reads, TCRdb called clonotypes with MiXCR, one entry per CDR3 protein. The sample gives approximately 540,000 distinct CDR3 sequences, approximately 12% of which show up once; almost 9% is in the top ten. In addition, the sample was reused for a study of T cells in Graves' hyperthyroidism and ophthalmopathy.

The receptor was isolated from a woman younger than 45 with Graves disease. The sequencing used peripheral blood mononuclear cells (PBMCs), collected at new diagnosis, from a patient treated with antithyroid drugs. The chain couples TRBV19 to TRBJ1-2; 7 nucleotides agree with TRBD1. This CDR3 reads CASSIVGGQAFFSGGYTF. The CDR3 bases are TGTGCCAGTAGTATAGTCGGAGGACAGGCCTTTTTCTCGGGTGGCTACACCTTC.